The T cell receptor (beta chain) described here comes from a study of T cells in localized non-small cell lung cancer. Study-wide results and limits: Appearing in adjacent lung were a median approximately 60 of the top 100 tumor clones. Uninvolved neighboring lung showed the greatest T cell clonality, exceeding tumor.

The V and J ends lost 2 bases and 3 bases respectively, with 17 bases between them. Germline CDR1 and CDR2: KGHSH and LQKENI. This CDR3 comprises 17 residues. As regards this clone: Its specificity is unknown.

The method was immunoSEQ multiplex PCR; TCRdb's version includes in-frame clones alone and lacks a portion of them. Of tens of thousands of clones listed, 85% are singletons. This receptor was identified in a woman aged 35-75 years with stage II squamous cell lung carcinoma. The chain is built from TRBV18 and TRBJ1-5, with D perhaps TRBD1 (5 bases). The sequencing here drew on PBMCs, taken before any cancer treatment. CDR3 amino acids: CASSPYGVGQLNQPQHF. The CDR3 DNA sequence: TGTGCCAGCTCACCATATGGGGTTGGACAACTCAATCAGCCCCAGCATTTT.